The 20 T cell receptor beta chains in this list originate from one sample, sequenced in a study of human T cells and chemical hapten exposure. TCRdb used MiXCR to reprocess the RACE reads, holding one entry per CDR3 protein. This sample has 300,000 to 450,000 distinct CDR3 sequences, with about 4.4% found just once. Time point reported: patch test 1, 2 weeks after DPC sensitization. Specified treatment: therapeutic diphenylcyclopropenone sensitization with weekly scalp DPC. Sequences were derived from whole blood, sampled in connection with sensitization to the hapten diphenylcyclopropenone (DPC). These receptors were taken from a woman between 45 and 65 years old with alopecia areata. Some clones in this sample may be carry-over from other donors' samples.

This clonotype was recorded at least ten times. CDR3 bases: TGTGCCATCACCCCCTCCAGGGCAAACTCTGGAAACACCATATATTTT. Its translation: CAITPSRANSGNTIYF. V is TRBV10-3 and J is TRBJ1-3; possibly TRBD1 for D (5 bases). Trimming stripped 7 bases from V and 0 bases from J, with 16 bases between. This CDR3 contains 16 residues. The germline gives CDR1 ENHRY, CDR2 SYGVKD.

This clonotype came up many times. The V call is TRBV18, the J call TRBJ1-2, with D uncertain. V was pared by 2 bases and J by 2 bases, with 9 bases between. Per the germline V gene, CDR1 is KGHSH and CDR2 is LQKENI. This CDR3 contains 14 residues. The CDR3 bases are TGTGCCAGCTCACCATCAGCAGTAAACTATGGCTACACCTTC. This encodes CASSPSAVNYGYTF.

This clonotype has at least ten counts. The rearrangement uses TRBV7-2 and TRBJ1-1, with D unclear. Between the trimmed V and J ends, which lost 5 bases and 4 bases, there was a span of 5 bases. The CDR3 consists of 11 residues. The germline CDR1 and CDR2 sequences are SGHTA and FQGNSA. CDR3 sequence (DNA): TGTGCCAGCAGCGCGGCCACTGAAGCTTTCTTT. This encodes CASSAATEAFF.

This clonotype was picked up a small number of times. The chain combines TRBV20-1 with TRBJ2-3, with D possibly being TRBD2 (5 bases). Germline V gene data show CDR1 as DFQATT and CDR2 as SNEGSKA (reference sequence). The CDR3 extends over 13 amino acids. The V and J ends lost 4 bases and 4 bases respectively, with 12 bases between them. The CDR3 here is CSATDRGPDTQYF. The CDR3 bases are TGCAGTGCTACGGACCGAGGGCCAGATACGCAGTATTTT.

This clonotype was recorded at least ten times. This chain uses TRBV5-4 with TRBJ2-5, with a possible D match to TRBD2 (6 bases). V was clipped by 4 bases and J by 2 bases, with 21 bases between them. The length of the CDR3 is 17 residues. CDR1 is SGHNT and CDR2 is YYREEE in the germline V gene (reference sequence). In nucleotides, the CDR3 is TGTGCCAGCAGCCCCGAGCCCCGGCTAGCGTCACAAGAGACCCAGTACTTC. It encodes CASSPEPRLASQETQYF.

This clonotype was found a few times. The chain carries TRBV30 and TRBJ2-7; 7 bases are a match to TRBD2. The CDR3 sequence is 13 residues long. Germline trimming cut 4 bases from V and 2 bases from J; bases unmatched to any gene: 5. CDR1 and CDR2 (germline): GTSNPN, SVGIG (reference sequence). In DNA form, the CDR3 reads TGTGCCTGGATGGGGGGGAAGACCTACGAGCAGTACTTC. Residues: CAWMGGKTYEQYF. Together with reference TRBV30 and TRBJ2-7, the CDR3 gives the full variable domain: SQTIHQWPATLVQPVGSPLSLECTVEGTSNPNLYWYRQAAGRGLQLLFYSVGIGQISSEVPQNLSASRPQDRQFILSSKKLLLSDSGFYLCAWMGGKTYEQYFGPGTRLTVT.

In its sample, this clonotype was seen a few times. Here the CDR3 reads CASSLHSGGSIEQYF. In nucleotides, the CDR3 is TGTGCCAGCAGTTTACACTCAGGGGGGTCGATCGAGCAGTACTTC. This chain connects TRBV27 to TRBJ2-7; D may be TRBD1 (7 bases). Trimming pared 2 bases from V and 6 bases from J, leaving 17 bases between. Germline V gene lookup returns CDR1 MNHEY and CDR2 SMNVEV (reference sequence). The length of the CDR3 is 15 residues.

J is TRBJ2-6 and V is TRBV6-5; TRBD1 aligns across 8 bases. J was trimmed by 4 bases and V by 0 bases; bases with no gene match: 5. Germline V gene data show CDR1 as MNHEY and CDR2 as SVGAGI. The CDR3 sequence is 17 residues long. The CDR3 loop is CASSYSTGVRGANVLTF. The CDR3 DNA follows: TGTGCCAGCAGTTACTCGACAGGGGTACGGGGGGCCAACGTCCTGACTTTC.

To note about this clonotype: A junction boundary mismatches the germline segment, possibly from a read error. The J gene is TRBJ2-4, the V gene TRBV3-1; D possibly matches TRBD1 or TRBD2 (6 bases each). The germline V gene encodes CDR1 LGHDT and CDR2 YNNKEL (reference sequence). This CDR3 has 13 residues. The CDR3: CASSHNNREVHDF. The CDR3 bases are TGTGCCAGCAGCCACAATAACAGGGAGGTACACGACTTC.

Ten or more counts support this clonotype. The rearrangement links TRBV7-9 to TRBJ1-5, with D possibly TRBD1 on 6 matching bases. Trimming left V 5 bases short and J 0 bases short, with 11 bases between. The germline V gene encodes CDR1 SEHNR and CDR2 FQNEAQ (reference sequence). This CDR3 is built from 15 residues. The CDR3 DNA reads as TGTGCCAGCAGCGACGACAGGTCTAGCAATCAGCCCCAGCATTTT. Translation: CASSDDRSSNQPQHF.

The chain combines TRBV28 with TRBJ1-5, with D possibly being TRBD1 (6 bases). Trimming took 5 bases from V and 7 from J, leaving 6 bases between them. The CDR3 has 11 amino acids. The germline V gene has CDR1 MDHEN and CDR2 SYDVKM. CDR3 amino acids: CASSGGQPQHF. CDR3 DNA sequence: TGTGCCAGCAGTGGGGGCCAGCCCCAGCATTTT.

Written as DNA, the CDR3 is TGCAGTGCTAGTGCTTACGGACAGGGCTCCTACAATGAGCAGTTCTTC. Translating it yields CSASAYGQGSYNEQFF. The chain combines TRBV20-1 with TRBJ2-1, with 8 bases aligning to TRBD1. Trimming took 3 bases from V and 0 from J; bases not matched to a gene: 7. CDR3 length: 16 amino acids. The germline V gene has CDR1 DFQATT and CDR2 SNEGSKA (reference sequence).

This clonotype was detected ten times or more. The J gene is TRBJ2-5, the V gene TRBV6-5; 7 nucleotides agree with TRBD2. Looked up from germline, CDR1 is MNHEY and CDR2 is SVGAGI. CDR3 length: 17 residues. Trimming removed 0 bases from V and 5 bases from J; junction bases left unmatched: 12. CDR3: CASSYSEGAGVSETQYF. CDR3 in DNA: TGTGCCAGCAGTTACTCAGAAGGGGCGGGAGTTAGCGAGACCCAGTACTTC.

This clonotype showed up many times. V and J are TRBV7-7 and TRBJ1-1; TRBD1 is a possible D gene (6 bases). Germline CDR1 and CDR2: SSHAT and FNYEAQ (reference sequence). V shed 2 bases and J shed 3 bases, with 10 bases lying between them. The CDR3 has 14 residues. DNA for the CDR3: TGTGCCAGCAGCTTACGGGGGCGGGACACTGAAGCTTTCTTT. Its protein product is CASSLRGRDTEAFF.

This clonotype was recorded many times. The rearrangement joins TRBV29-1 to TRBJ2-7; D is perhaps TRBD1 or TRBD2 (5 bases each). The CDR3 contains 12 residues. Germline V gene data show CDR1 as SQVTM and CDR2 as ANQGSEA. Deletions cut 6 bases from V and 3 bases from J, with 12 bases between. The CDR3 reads CSVGAKNYEQYF. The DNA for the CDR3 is TGCAGCGTCGGGGCGAAGAACTACGAGCAGTACTTC.

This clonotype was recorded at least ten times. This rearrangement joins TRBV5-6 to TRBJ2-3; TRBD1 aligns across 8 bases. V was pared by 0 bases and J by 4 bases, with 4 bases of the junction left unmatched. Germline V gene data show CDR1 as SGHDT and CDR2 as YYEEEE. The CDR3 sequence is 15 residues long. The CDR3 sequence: CASSLETGGPDTQYF. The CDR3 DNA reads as TGTGCCAGCAGCTTGGAAACAGGGGGTCCAGATACGCAGTATTTT.

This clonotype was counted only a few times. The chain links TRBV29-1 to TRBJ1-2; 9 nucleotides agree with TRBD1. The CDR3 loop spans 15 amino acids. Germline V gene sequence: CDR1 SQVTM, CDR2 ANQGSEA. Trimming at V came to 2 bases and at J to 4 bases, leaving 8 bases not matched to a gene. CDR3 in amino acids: CSVEKRTGESYGYTF. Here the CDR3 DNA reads TGCAGCGTTGAAAAAAGGACAGGGGAAAGCTATGGCTACACCTTC.

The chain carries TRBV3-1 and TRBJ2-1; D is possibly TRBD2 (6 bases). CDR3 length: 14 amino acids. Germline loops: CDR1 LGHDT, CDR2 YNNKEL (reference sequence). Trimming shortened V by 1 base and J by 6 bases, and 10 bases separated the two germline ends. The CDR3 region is CASSQVGTFNEQFF. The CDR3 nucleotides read TGTGCCAGCAGCCAAGTAGGGACTTTCAATGAGCAGTTCTTC.

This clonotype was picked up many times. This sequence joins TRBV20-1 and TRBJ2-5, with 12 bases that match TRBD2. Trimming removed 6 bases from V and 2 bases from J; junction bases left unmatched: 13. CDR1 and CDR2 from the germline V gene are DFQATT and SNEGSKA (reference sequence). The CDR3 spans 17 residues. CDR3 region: CSATWTSGVYYQETQYF. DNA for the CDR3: TGCAGTGCAACCTGGACTAGCGGGGTATATTATCAAGAGACCCAGTACTTC.

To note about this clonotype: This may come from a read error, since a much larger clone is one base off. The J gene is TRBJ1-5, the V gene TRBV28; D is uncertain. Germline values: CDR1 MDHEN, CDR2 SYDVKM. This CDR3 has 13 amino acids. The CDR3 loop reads CASRSSSWEPPHF. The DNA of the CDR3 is TGTGCCAGCAGGTCAAGTTCATGGGAGCCCCCGCATTTT.